This T cell receptor (beta chain) was identified during a study of blood T cells in healthy people across ages. Losses at the gene ends were 7 bases for V and 10 bases for J; bases not matched to a gene: 20. This CDR3 has 15 amino acids. Per the germline V gene, CDR1 is DFQATT and CDR2 is SNEGSKA (reference sequence). Primed by a sample-barcoded 5' primer and a J-beta primer mix, a second PCR proceeded for about 6 to 11 cycles. From each sample, at least 2.5 million paired-end reads containing CDR3 were obtained. MiXCR, run by TCRdb on the 5' RACE reads, gives a single entry per CDR3 protein. The data hold fewer than 1,200,000 distinct CDR3 sequences, with under 30% observed a single time. This sample also appeared in a second study, on T cells of mothers and their children. That paper notes: Slightly higher, non-significant overlap characterized related mother-child pairs relative to unrelated pairs. Across the analysis, no persistent microchimeric T cell clones were detected.

The sample comprised blood. This TCR was recovered from a girl aged 2-10 years in good health. This chain links TRBV20-1 with TRBJ2-5, with 8 nucleotides matching TRBD2. The DNA for the CDR3 is TGCAGTGGACGTGACGGGGGGGCCGGGGTCGAGGGCCAGTACTTC. As protein: CSGRDGGAGVEGQYF.